One sample yielded the 16 T cell receptor beta chains listed below, sequenced in a study of blood T cell repertoires in COVID-19. The data were produced by immunoSEQ multiplex PCR, yet TCRdb's version contains in-frame clones alone and is incomplete. This table has about 140,000 clones, approximately 89% appearing once. The source material was peripheral blood. These receptors were obtained from a man aged 55 to 70 with active or convalescent COVID-19.

This clone was found a few times. The chain couples TRBV18 to TRBJ2-3, with 7 bases lining up with TRBD1. Looked up from germline, CDR1 is KGHSH and CDR2 is LQKENI. Germline trimming cut 3 bases from V and 1 base from J; bases unmatched to any gene: 7. The CDR3 consists of 16 residues. The DNA for the CDR3 is TGTGCCAGCTCACCGGCCCAGGGGGTAGGCACAGATACGCAGTATTTT. Encoded protein: CASSPAQGVGTDTQYF.

The chain links TRBV25-1 to TRBJ1-5; D is possibly TRBD1 (6 bases). Germline V gene data show CDR1 as MGHDK and CDR2 as SYGVNS. This CDR3 region has 16 residues. V lost 2 bases to trimming and J lost 3 bases, with 14 bases between them. The CDR3 sequence is CASSEVTGRDNQPQHF. CDR3 in DNA: TGTGCCAGCAGTGAAGTCACAGGGAGGGACAATCAGCCCCAGCATTTT.

The CDR3 nucleotides are TGCGCCAGCAGCTTGGTACCCGGGACAGGGGCCTACAATGAGCAGTTCTTC. This codes for CASSLVPGTGAYNEQFF. J is TRBJ2-1 and V is TRBV5-1; 10 positions match TRBD1. CDR1 and CDR2 from the germline V gene are SGHRS and YFSETQ. The CDR3 covers 17 residues. V shed 0 bases and J 2 bases; nucleotides not matched to a gene: 5.

This chain links TRBV28 with TRBJ1-4; 7 positions match TRBD1. The CDR3 totals 15 residues. CDR1 is MDHEN, CDR2 SYDVKM, per germline. The trim removed 5 bases at V and 8 bases at J, leaving 11 bases unmatched. This CDR3 reads CASSTTDRVREKLFF. The CDR3, as DNA: TGTGCCAGCAGTACGACTGACAGGGTCCGCGAAAAACTGTTTTTT.

Only a few counts were recorded for this clone. In DNA, the CDR3 is TGTGCCAGCAGCGGACGGACAGCGGGAAACACCATATATTTT. Protein sequence: CASSGRTAGNTIYF. This rearrangement joins TRBV7-2 to TRBJ1-3; D perhaps matches TRBD1 (6 bases). This CDR3 region has 14 residues. Between the trimmed V and J ends, which lost 5 bases and 4 bases, there was a span of 12 bases. Germline V gene data show CDR1 as SGHTA and CDR2 as FQGNSA.

The V and J genes are TRBV7-6 and TRBJ1-1; a weak D match, TRBD1 (6 bases). V lost 1 base and J 4 bases, leaving 10 bases between the germline ends. Per the germline V gene, CDR1 is SGHVS and CDR2 is FNYEAQ. This CDR3 has 14 amino acids. CDR3 sequence (DNA): TGTGCCAGCAGCTTAGGGGGGACAAGCACTGAAGCTTTCTTT. Its protein product is CASSLGGTSTEAFF. The variable domain in full, completed from reference TRBV7-6 and TRBJ1-1, reads GAGVSQSPRYKVTKRGQDVALRCDPISGHVSLYWYRQALGQGPEFLTYFNYEAQQDKSGLPNDRFSAERPEGSISTLTIQRTEQRDSAMYRCASSLGGTSTEAFFGQGTRLTVV.

V and J are TRBV5-5 and TRBJ1-6; perhaps TRBD1 as D (6 bases). The CDR3 sequence is 17 residues long. Germline V gene lookup returns CDR1 SGHKS and CDR2 YYEKEE (reference sequence). The ends were cut back, 4 bases at V and 8 bases at J, with 22 bases in the middle. In DNA form, the CDR3 reads TGTGCCAGCAGCACGGATATTACAGGGAATCACGATTCACCCCTCCACTTT. Translation: CASSTDITGNHDSPLHF. Based on the CDR3 plus reference TRBV5-5 and TRBJ1-6, the full variable domain is DAGVTQSPTHLIKTRGQQVTLRCSPISGHKSVSWYQQVLGQGPQFIFQYYEKEERGRGNFPDRFSARQFPNYSSELNVNALLLGDSALYLCASSTDITGNHDSPLHFGNGTRLTVT.

The rearrangement uses TRBV7-6 and TRBJ2-3; 7 positions match TRBD2. Germline trimming cut 3 bases from V and 0 bases from J; bases unmatched to any gene: 6. The V gene's germline CDR1 is SGHVS and CDR2 FNYEAQ. This CDR3 is 16 amino acids long. CDR3 sequence (DNA): TGTGCCAGCAGCTTGGCCAGCGGGGCTAGCACAGATACGCAGTATTTT. Translation gives CASSLASGASTDTQYF. The full variable domain, completed using reference TRBV7-6 and TRBJ2-3, is GAGVSQSPRYKVTKRGQDVALRCDPISGHVSLYWYRQALGQGPEFLTYFNYEAQQDKSGLPNDRFSAERPEGSISTLTIQRTEQRDSAMYRCASSLASGASTDTQYFGPGTRLTVL.

The rearrangement joins TRBV19 to TRBJ1-3; perhaps TRBD1 as D (5 bases). The CDR3 covers 17 residues. In germline, CDR1 is LNHDA, CDR2 SQIVND (reference sequence). With 5 bases removed from V and 0 bases from J, the gap between germline ends came to 17 bases. CDR3: CASSSHLQELSGNTIYF. The CDR3 bases are TGTGCCAGTAGTTCCCACCTACAGGAGCTCTCTGGAAACACCATATATTTT. The full variable domain, rest sourced from reference TRBV19 and TRBJ1-3, is DGGITQSPKYLFRKEGQNVTLSCEQNLNHDAMYWYRQDPGQGLRLIYYSQIVNDFQKGDIAEGYSVSREKKESFPLTVTSAQKNPTAFYLCASSSHLQELSGNTIYFGEGSWLTVV.

This chain uses TRBV28 with TRBJ2-1; 12 nucleotides match TRBD2. This CDR3 has 16 residues. Germline-derived CDR1 and CDR2 are MDHEN and SYDVKM. The trim removed 5 bases at V and 5 bases at J, leaving 7 bases unmatched. The CDR3 coding sequence is TGTGCCAGCAGTATCTTGACTAGCGGGAGCGACAATGAGCAGTTCTTC. It encodes CASSILTSGSDNEQFF.

The chain is built from TRBV6-5 and TRBJ1-2, with D possibly being TRBD1 (5 bases). Germline assignment: CDR1 MNHEY and CDR2 SVGAGI. The CDR3 is 13 amino acids. V dropped 7 bases and J dropped 8 bases, with 17 bases sitting between them. The CDR3 coding sequence is TGTGCCAGCACCGATGGGGGGGGTAAAGGCTACACCTTC. This encodes CASTDGGGKGYTF.

The V call is TRBV5-1, the J call TRBJ2-7; 12 bases are shared with TRBD1. J gave up 5 bases and V 1 base, and 4 bases lay outside the gene matches. Germline CDR1 is SGHRS and CDR2 is YFSETQ. The CDR3 spans 15 residues. In DNA, the CDR3 is TGCGCCAGCAGCTTGCATGGGACAGGGGGCGACGAGCAGTACTTC. Translation gives CASSLHGTGGDEQYF.

This sequence joins TRBV21-1 and TRBJ2-7; the table's TRBD1 call for D was not verified on the DNA. TRBV21-1 is a pseudogene segment. The CDR3 contains 19 residues. For the CDR3, the DNA is TGTGCCAGCAGCAACCAAACAAGACAGGGAATAGGTAAGTCCTACGAGCAGTACTTC. Its protein product is CASSNQTRQGIGKSYEQYF.

The gene calls are TRBV4-1 and TRBJ1-1, with 7 bases aligning to TRBD1. This CDR3 spans 15 amino acids. Germline CDR1 is MGHRA and CDR2 is YSYEKL. V shed 3 bases and J 1 base; nucleotides not matched to a gene: 5. CDR3 sequence reads: CASSQLQGTNTEAFF. CDR3 nucleotides: TGCGCCAGCAGCCAGCTACAGGGGACGAACACTGAAGCTTTCTTT.

This chain joins TRBV7-2 and TRBJ2-5, with TRBD2 identical over 11 bases. The germline CDR1 and CDR2 sequences are SGHTA and FQGNSA. Unmatched junction bases numbered 7, after V lost 5 bases and J lost 5 bases. The CDR3 spans 15 residues. CDR3 residues: CASSPLAGGRETQYF. CDR3 in DNA: TGTGCCAGCAGCCCATTAGCGGGAGGGCGGGAGACCCAGTACTTC. Full variable domain (rest looked up from reference TRBV7-2 and TRBJ2-5): GAGVSQSPSNKVTEKGKDVELRCDPISGHTALYWYRQSLGQGLEFLIYFQGNSAPDKSGLPSDRFSAERTGGSVSTLTIQRTQQEDSAVYLCASSPLAGGRETQYFGPGTRLLVL.

The chain links TRBV6-6 to TRBJ2-5; TRBD2 matches 13 bases. V dropped 6 bases and J dropped 5; count of bases not matched to a gene: 6. The CDR3 is 15 residues long. Germline CDR1 is MNHNY and CDR2 is SVGAGI (reference sequence). The chain's CDR3 is CASSRTSGSRETQYF. The CDR3 DNA reads as TGTGCCAGCAGCCGGACTAGCGGGAGTCGTGAGACCCAGTACTTC.